Following are 17 T cell receptor beta chains from one sample sequenced in a study of cytomegalovirus exposure and HLA in healthy donors. The PCR was carried out with 60 Vbeta primers and 13 Jbeta primers. Profiling relied on immunoSEQ multiplex PCR, and the TCRdb table lists in-frame clones only, not all of them. The table has about 140,000 clones, roughly three fifths seen once. The material sequenced was PBMCs. The receptors originated from a woman aged 55 to 70 in good health and CMV-seronegative.

The rearrangement uses TRBV5-1 and TRBJ1-5, with unresolved D. V dropped 3 bases and J dropped 7 bases, with 14 bases sitting between them. This CDR3 spans 14 amino acids. The germline gives CDR1 SGHRS, CDR2 YFSETQ. This chain's CDR3 is CASSSGSREQPQHF. As DNA, the CDR3 is TGCGCCAGCAGCTCCGGCAGTCGGGAGCAGCCCCAGCATTTT.

The CDR3 nucleotides read TGTGCCATCAGTGAGTCAGGTGGTGGCGGATTTAGGCCTAGCACAGATACGCAGTATTTT. Translated: CAISESGGGGFRPSTDTQYF. The chain uses TRBV10-3 and TRBJ2-3, with D uncertain. Germline lookup yields CDR1 ENHRY and CDR2 SYGVKD. Deletions cut 0 bases from V and 0 bases from J, with 22 bases between. The CDR3 consists of 20 residues.

V and J are TRBV5-6 and TRBJ1-6; 9 positions match TRBD1. From germline, CDR1 is SGHDT and CDR2 YYEEEE. The length of the CDR3 is 16 residues. The V segment lost 0 bases and the J segment 4 bases; nucleotides outside the gene matches: 2. CDR3 sequence reads: CASSLGQGGYNSPLHF. The CDR3 DNA sequence: TGTGCCAGCAGCTTGGGACAGGGGGGGTATAATTCACCCCTCCACTTT.

The rearrangement links TRBV4-2 to TRBJ2-1; D is undetermined. Trimming shortened V by 0 bases and J by 4 bases, and 16 bases separated the two germline ends. Germline lookup yields CDR1 LGHNA and CDR2 YNFKEQ. CDR3 length equals 17 residues. CDR3 sequence reads: CASSQDNNRAQYNEQFF. CDR3 bases: TGTGCCAGCAGCCAAGATAACAACAGAGCCCAATACAATGAGCAGTTCTTC.

The chain has TRBV7-9 and TRBJ1-6; 7 positions agree with TRBD1. With V trimmed by 1 base and J by 4 bases, 1 base remained unmatched. The germline V gene encodes CDR1 SEHNR and CDR2 FQNEAQ (reference sequence). The CDR3 is 15 residues long. The CDR3 nucleotides read TGTGCCAGCAGCTTAGAACAGGGGTATAATTCACCCCTCCACTTT. Its translation: CASSLEQGYNSPLHF.

The chain couples TRBV29-1 to TRBJ2-1; 10 bases are shared with TRBD1. This CDR3 has 12 amino acids. Germline V CDR1 and CDR2: SQVTM, ANQGSEA. With 8 bases clipped from V and 7 bases from J, the junction kept 5 bases outside the gene matches. The CDR3 reads CSTGQGWNEQFF. CDR3 nucleotides: TGCAGCACGGGACAGGGGTGGAATGAGCAGTTCTTC.

The chain has TRBV29-1 and TRBJ2-1; D is possibly TRBD2 (5 bases). There are 14 residues in the CDR3. V gave up 4 bases and J gave up 0 bases, with 10 bases separating them. The germline V gene encodes CDR1 SQVTM and CDR2 ANQGSEA. The CDR3: CSVVRTGSYNEQFF. The CDR3 DNA sequence: TGCAGCGTTGTCCGGACTGGCTCCTACAATGAGCAGTTCTTC.

The chain joins TRBV5-5 to TRBJ2-7; tentatively, D is TRBD2 (5 bases). V was cut by 0 bases and J by 5 bases, with 12 bases left in between. The CDR3 has 14 residues. Germline loops: CDR1 SGHKS, CDR2 YYEKEE (reference sequence). This chain's CDR3 is CASSLEAAANEQYF. The DNA of the CDR3 is TGTGCCAGCAGCTTGGAGGCAGCGGCCAACGAGCAGTACTTC.

The chain is built from TRBV28 and TRBJ1-1, with TRBD1 identical over 7 bases. This CDR3 is 13 amino acids long. J was trimmed by 6 bases and V by 2 bases; bases with no gene match: 3. Germline V gives CDR1 MDHEN, CDR2 SYDVKM. The CDR3 bases are TGTGCCAGCAGTTTAGTCGACAGGGCTGAAGCTTTCTTT. Protein: CASSLVDRAEAFF.

The chain is built from TRBV7-2 and TRBJ2-2; a weak D match, TRBD2 (6 bases). Germline V CDR1 and CDR2: SGHTA, FQGNSA. This CDR3 has 16 residues. Trimming cost V 3 bases and J 7 bases, with 18 bases left between them. CDR3 in amino acids: CASSFLTGVLNGELFF. DNA for the CDR3: TGTGCCAGCAGCTTTCTCACGGGGGTTTTGAACGGGGAGCTGTTTTTT. Variable domain in full (rest from reference TRBV7-2 and TRBJ2-2): GAGVSQSPSNKVTEKGKDVELRCDPISGHTALYWYRQSLGQGLEFLIYFQGNSAPDKSGLPSDRFSAERTGGSVSTLTIQRTQQEDSAVYLCASSFLTGVLNGELFFGEGSRLTVL.

In its sample, this clone was seen a few times. This chain uses TRBV11-1 with TRBJ2-3; TRBD2 matches at 8 bases. V was pared by 2 bases and J by 8 bases, with 9 bases of the junction left unmatched. The germline CDR1 and CDR2 sequences are SGHAT and FQDESV (reference sequence). This CDR3 region has 15 residues. The CDR3 sequence: CASSLRAGVIGTQYF. The CDR3 DNA sequence: TGTGCCAGCAGCTTACGAGCGGGAGTTATCGGTACGCAGTATTTT.

In regard to this clone: This same CDR3 is encoded by further DNA sequences in the sample. The chain carries TRBV28 and TRBJ1-5; 8 bases match TRBD1. Germline loops: CDR1 MDHEN, CDR2 SYDVKM. Trimming took 5 bases from V and 6 from J; bases not matched to a gene: 6. The CDR3 spans 14 residues. CDR3 protein: CASSHGQGSQPQHF. DNA for the CDR3: TGTGCCAGCAGTCATGGACAGGGCTCTCAGCCCCAGCATTTT.

In this sample, this clone turned up a few times. V usage is TRBV5-1 and J usage is TRBJ2-5, with TRBD1 matching over 9 bases. Germline V lookup: CDR1 SGHRS, CDR2 YFSETQ. The CDR3 contains 15 residues. Trimming cost V 4 bases and J 5 bases; bases outside gene matches: 9. The CDR3 region has the DNA TGCGCCAGCAGCGGAGGGACAGGGAGGGTTGAGACCCAGTACTTC. Amino acids: CASSGGTGRVETQYF.

About this clone: The sample holds other DNA sequences that translate to the same CDR3. This chain joins TRBV6-6 and TRBJ2-5; D is uncertain. The germline CDR1 and CDR2 sequences are MNHNY and SVGAGI (reference sequence). The CDR3 is 12 residues long. Trimming stripped 2 bases from V and 2 bases from J, with 3 bases between. The CDR3 region is CASSYPQETQYF. For the CDR3, the DNA is TGTGCCAGCAGTTACCCTCAAGAGACCCAGTACTTC.

This chain links TRBV5-1 with TRBJ2-5; TRBD2 aligns across 14 bases. The V segment lost 4 bases and the J segment 5 bases; nucleotides outside the gene matches: 7. Germline CDR1 reads SGHRS; CDR2 reads YFSETQ. The CDR3 is 16 residues long. DNA for the CDR3: TGCGCCAGCAGCCTCGGACTAGCGGGGGGAGTGGAGACCCAGTACTTC. The encoded protein is CASSLGLAGGVETQYF.

The chain couples TRBV7-2 to TRBJ2-3; D call uncertain. The CDR3 is 14 amino acids. The germline CDR1 and CDR2 sequences are SGHTA and FQGNSA. The V and J ends lost 6 bases and 8 bases respectively, with 18 bases between them. The CDR3 bases are TGTGCCAGCAGAGCCCCCGGAACAGTTGGTACGCAGTATTTT. Translating it yields CASRAPGTVGTQYF.

This clone was observed a handful of times. This rearrangement joins TRBV15 to TRBJ2-1; 9 positions agree with TRBD2. V gave up 0 bases and J gave up 5 bases; unmatched junction bases: 2. This CDR3 is 15 amino acids long. The V gene's germline CDR1 is LNHNV and CDR2 YYDKDF (reference sequence). CDR3 in amino acids: CATSRERLADNEQFF. The CDR3 DNA reads as TGTGCCACCAGCAGAGAGAGACTAGCGGACAATGAGCAGTTCTTC. Based on the CDR3 plus reference TRBV15 and TRBJ2-1, the full variable domain is DAMVIQNPRYQVTQFGKPVTLSCSQTLNHNVMYWYQQKSSQAPKLLFHYYDKDFNNEADTPDNFQSRRPNTSFCFLDIRSPGLGDTAMYLCATSRERLADNEQFFGPGTRLTVL.